This is a list of T cell receptor beta chains from one sample in a study of cytomegalovirus exposure and HLA in healthy donors. Clones were read by immunoSEQ multiplex PCR, and TCRdb kept only the in-frame ones, dropping some. The sample gives some 89,000 clones, under 85% of which show up once; roughly 4.3% is in the top ten. The sequenced sample was PBMCs. All receptors come from a middle-aged woman in good health and CMV-seropositive. The CDR3 runs from the conserved cysteine through the conserved F or W. A D gene is named only where the DNA matches it firmly. Only some rows state a clone size, as once, few, many or a class for expanded clones.

size	D	V	J	DNA	CDR3
.	TRBD2	TRBV14	TRBJ2-7	TGTGCCAGCAGCCTCACTAGCGGGAGGTCCTACGAGCAGTACTTC	CASSLTSGRSYEQYF
.	TRBD2	TRBV4-1	TRBJ2-3	TGCGCCAGCAGCAATGGCCTAGCGGGAGTTGAAAGAGATACGCAGTATTTT	CASSNGLAGVERDTQYF
.	TRBD2	TRBV19	TRBJ2-4	TGTGCCAGTAGTATCGGCGGGGCCCGGGGGGACATTCAGTACTTC	CASSIGGARGDIQYF
.	TRBD1	TRBV19	TRBJ1-2	TGTGCCATAGGGACAGGGGGCAAAGGCTATGGCTACACCTTC	CAIGTGGKGYGYTF
once	TRBD1	TRBV18	TRBJ1-2	TGTGCCAGCTCACCAGGAGGGCAGGGGGCGCGGGAAGGCTACACCTTC	CASSPGGQGAREGYTF
.	TRBD2	TRBV5-1	TRBJ2-3	TGCGCCAGCAGCCCTGGGGGGGACGTCACAGATACGCAGTATTTT	CASSPGGDVTDTQYF
once	TRBD2	TRBV7-6	TRBJ2-3	TGTGCCAGCAGTTCGGGACTAGCGGGAAGCACAGATACGCAGTATTTT	CASSSGLAGSTDTQYF
.	TRBD1	TRBV7-8	TRBJ2-7	TGTGCCAGCAGCTCCTGGACAGGGGACGAGCAGTACTTC	CASSSWTGDEQYF
.	.	TRBV27	TRBJ2-3	TGTGCCAGCAGTTTATCCAACGGTCTCACAGATACGCAGTATTTT	CASSLSNGLTDTQYF
.	TRBD1	TRBV12-5	TRBJ2-7	TGTGCTACCTCTACGACAGGGGGATCGTACGAGCAGTACTTC	CATSTTGGSYEQYF
.	TRBD2	TRBV2	TRBJ2-1	TGTGCCAGCAGTGATCTAGCGGGAGAATACTACAATGAGCAGTTCTTC	CASSDLAGEYYNEQFF
.	.	TRBV7-9	TRBJ2-7	TGTGCCAGCAGCTTACTAGCACCAAACGAGCAGTACTTC	CASSLLAPNEQYF
.	TRBD1	TRBV6-5	TRBJ1-1	TGTGCCAGCAGTTACTGGACAGGGGCTGAAGCTTTCTTT	CASSYWTGAEAFF
.	.	TRBV19	TRBJ2-1	TGTGCCAGTAGTTTAGGAGGGCCGGGAAATGAGCAGTTCTTC	CASSLGGPGNEQFF
medium-sized	.	TRBV6-5	TRBJ2-7	TGTGCCAGCAGACCCGGGACTGGAAGCTACGAGCAGTACTTC	CASRPGTGSYEQYF
few	.	TRBV25-1	TRBJ2-5	TGTGCCAGCAGTGATCAGGTAGTAGAAGAGACCCAGTACTTC	CASSDQVVEETQYF
.	TRBD2	TRBV15	TRBJ2-3	TGTGCCACCAGCAGAGGGTCCGGAGCGGGAGCGGCAGATACGCAGTATTTT	CATSRGSGAGAADTQYF
few	.	TRBV6-1	TRBJ2-5	TGTGCCAGCAAATGGGGCACCCAAGAGACCCAGTACTTC	CASKWGTQETQYF
.	TRBD1	TRBV28	TRBJ2-1	TGTGCCAGTAGTCAGGGACAGGCCTACAATGAGCAGTTCTTC	CASSQGQAYNEQFF
few	TRBD1	TRBV19	TRBJ1-2	TGTGCCAGTAGTATCGACAGGGAACGAGATGGCTACACCTTC	CASSIDRERDGYTF
.	.	TRBV5-1	TRBJ1-2	TGCGCCACCACCCTTGGCAGTAGCAACTATGGCTACACCTTC	CATTLGSSNYGYTF
.	.	TRBV5-1	TRBJ2-7	TGCGCCAGCAGCCCACTTCAAACCCAGGGCGAGCAGTACTTC	CASSPLQTQGEQYF
.	TRBD1	TRBV5-1	TRBJ1-2	TGCGCCAGCAGCTTACTCGGGACAGGGGGCGCAGGGAGTGGCTACACCTTC	CASSLLGTGGAGSGYTF
.	TRBD1	TRBV27	TRBJ1-3	TGTGCCAGCAGTCCCGGACAGGGCCTCCCTGGAAACACCATATATTTT	CASSPGQGLPGNTIYF
few	.	TRBV27	TRBJ1-2	TGTGCCAGCAGTTTATCGTTGCAGGGAGGGGATGGCTACACCTTC	CASSLSLQGGDGYTF
.	.	TRBV5-8	TRBJ1-5	TGTGCCAGCAGCTTCGGGGTTCTGAATCAGCCCCAGCATTTT	CASSFGVLNQPQHF
.	TRBD1	TRBV5-6	TRBJ2-7	TGTGCCAGCAGCTTGCTAGGGACAGAAATATACGAGCAGTACTTC	CASSLLGTEIYEQYF
.	TRBD2	TRBV9	TRBJ2-3	TGTGCCAGCAGCACTGGGACTAGCGGGAGGGTGGCAGATACGCAGTATTTT	CASSTGTSGRVADTQYF
.	.	TRBV2	TRBJ1-3	TGTGCCAGCTGGCCAGGGCACTCTGGAAACACCATATATTTT	CASWPGHSGNTIYF
.	TRBD2	TRBV27	TRBJ2-7	TGTGCCAGCAGAAGGCGGGAGTATGGGAACGAGCAGTACTTC	CASRRREYGNEQYF
few	.	TRBV7-9	TRBJ2-1	TGTGCCAGCAGCTTAGGAGGGGGAAGGAGCTCCTACAATGAGCAGTTCTTC	CASSLGGGRSSYNEQFF
.	.	TRBV21-1	TRBJ2-3	TGTGCCGCGCAGGGACTCCGCAAAACAGATACGCAGTATTTT	CAAQGLRKTDTQYF
.	TRBD2	TRBV19	TRBJ2-1	TGTGCCAGTAGTACCCCGGGGGGGAGACAGAACAATGAGCAGTTCTTC	CASSTPGGRQNNEQFF
.	TRBD2	TRBV5-1	TRBJ2-5	TGCGCCAGCAGCTTGACTAGCGGGAGACAGGGGCAAGAGACCCAGTACTTC	CASSLTSGRQGQETQYF
.	.	TRBV25-1	TRBJ2-2	TGTGCCAGCAGTGCCTCCGGTCGACAGGAAAGGTACACCGGGGAGCTGTTTTTT	CASSASGRQERYTGELFF
.	.	TRBV2	TRBJ2-1	TGTGCCAGCAGTGAAGCGGGAGTGGGCAGGTCCTACAATGAGCAGTTCTTC	CASSEAGVGRSYNEQFF
.	TRBD2	TRBV6-5	TRBJ2-7	TGTGCCAGCAGTTACGAAAGCGGGAGTTACGAGCAGTACTTC	CASSYESGSYEQYF